This T cell receptor (beta chain) was recovered during a study of cytomegalovirus exposure and HLA in healthy donors. Looking at the study overall: Earlier sequencing of about 179 million T cells yielded 90 million to 140 million unique TCR beta sequences. Study-wide points: Exclusion applied to some V segments, including TRBV6-2 and TRBV6-3, as they were indistinguishable. Reports credit the classifier with highly specific, highly sensitive diagnosis of cytomegalovirus status. Another analysis was done later, and it associated 17,000 or so TCR beta sequences with HLA alleles at 0.05 false discovery rate.

PCR involved 60 Vbeta and 13 Jbeta primers. TCRdb's table, derived via immunoSEQ multiplex PCR, lists solely in-frame clones and lacks some. The sample includes tens of thousands of clones, 72% of them seen just once. The germline gives CDR1 KGHSH, CDR2 LQKENI. CDR3 length: 12 amino acids. V lost 4 bases, J lost 2 bases, and 5 bases lay in between. In the case of this clone: Its antigen is still unknown.

This rearrangement joins TRBV18 to TRBJ2-5, with no clear D. Material: PBMCs. This sequence was found in a man in his sixties in good health and CMV-seropositive. Here the CDR3 reads CASSLYQETQYF. CDR3 nucleotides: TGTGCCAGCTCACTGTATCAAGAGACCCAGTACTTC.